This T cell receptor (beta chain) originates from a study of cytomegalovirus exposure and HLA in healthy donors (TCRdb year 2017). Describing the broader study: According to an earlier analysis of around 600 of the donors, 150 million to 200 million T cells yielded 95 million to 140 million unique TCR beta sequences and about 300 Gb of sequence data. An early release that covered 500 to 800 HLA-typed donors contained 300 to 350 gigabases of sequencing data and approximately 85 million unique TCR sequences. Of the 398 genotyped donors, approximately 83% fell in the genetic ancestry cluster associated with self-reported Caucasian donors. The aim of the study was to test whether cataloging public T cell receptors could identify signatures of past pathogen exposure. Using immunosequencing, the study profiled T cell repertoires from around 670 subjects and related those repertoires to cytomegalovirus serostatus. A separate validation cohort of roughly 130 different subjects was used in addition to the 666-subject first cohort. To predict cytomegalovirus infection status, the study combined high-throughput TCR immunosequencing, statistical association of individual TCRs with disease status, and machine learning. In a later analysis, previously published TCR beta repertoires from 500 to 750 donors were re-analyzed and high-resolution HLA genotyping was added so that TCR occurrence patterns could be studied. In the later analysis, no new phenotypic data were used to find candidate immune exposures; instead, reliance was placed on TCR beta sequences and their occurrence across donors. An earlier analysis of around 640 of the donors used high-throughput TCR beta sequencing to judge whether each TCR beta V gene segment behaved as functional or pseudogenic. Alongside the repertoire data, information on donor age, sex, ethnicity and CMV serostatus was compiled. A later genetic analysis took genome-wide SNP genotypes for about 65% of the roughly 670 donors and used that subset as a discovery cohort. Every repertoire in the discovery cohort had been generated on one and the same sequencing platform. HLA typing included class I and class II loci at four-digit resolution. Typing coverage varied by locus: about 620-630 donors for A, B, C, DRB1 and DQB1; under 550 for DQA1; more than 600 for DPA1; approximately 450 for DPB1. Because of strong linkage in the cohort, roughly five DR-DQ haplotypes were treated as single units for association and clustering. Across roughly 420 genotyped donors of the cohort, an average of about 240,000 unique TCR beta nucleotide sequences per donor were sequenced, and approximately 17% of those sequences were non-productive.

Taken from cysteine to phenylalanine, the CDR3 has 14 residues. The kept DNA is CDR3 alone, 42 bases in frame from the first base. V lost 9 bases and J lost 7 bases; the stretch between them is 22 bases long. CDR1 and CDR2, looked up from the germline V gene, are WSHSY and SAAADI. The cohort consisted of 650 to 700 healthy bone marrow donors. All cohort members were sampled while nominally healthy, although unrecorded immune exposures were likely present. The donor tested CMV seropositive and was one of the 289 seropositive cohort members. A peripheral blood sample was provided by each donor, and peripheral blood mononuclear cells were used for TCR beta sequencing. The Qiagen DNeasy Blood Extraction Kit was used to extract genomic DNA from the blood cell samples. Worth noting for this clone: No antigen is known for it. No base quality information exists; no much larger clone differs at one position.

General study outcomes and caveats: In a later analysis, about 16,000 TCR beta sequences were associated with specific HLA alleles at a false discovery rate of 0.05. In a later analysis, HLA-associated TCR beta chains were found to be more clonally expanded and to have lower generation probabilities than equally common non-associated chains. According to a later analysis, TCR association rates differed among HLA loci, with DRB1 alleles showing the most associated TCRs and HLA-C alleles showing the fewest. A later genetic analysis reported fewer N-insertions in productive TCRs among donors in an Asian-associated ancestry cluster than the roughly 720-donor mean. A later analysis reported that several top co-occurrence clusters appeared linked to parvovirus B19, influenza, CMV and Epstein-Barr virus. HLA typing was unavailable for some donors at each locus, so association tests used only the typed subset. Because counts were too low, approximately 18 rarely observed V segments, including chromosome 9 orphons, were excluded from the earlier analysis of some 590 of the donors. V-gene and J-gene trimming of TCR beta chains was associated with a missense DCLRE1C variant in a later genetic analysis, and the association was replicated in an independent cohort. Linkage disequilibrium might explain the correlated functional status among segregating V segments, but an unknown experimental factor could not be ruled out. A further reported finding was that TCR beta sequences accurately predicted the HLA-A and HLA-B alleles for most subjects in the first cohort. In an earlier analysis of more than 500 of the donors, most TCR beta V segments appeared in productive rearrangements about 87% or about 30% of the time, broadly matching IMGT annotations. The 87-base-pair reads could not distinguish some IMGT-functional V segments, including TRBV6-2 and TRBV6-3, so those segments were excluded. The cohort was sequenced for TCR beta chains only, and without alpha or paired-chain data the features that could be detected were limited. In vitro tests confirmed that three of the cytomegalovirus-associated TCR beta chains recognize cytomegalovirus antigens. The classifier was reported to diagnose cytomegalovirus status with high specificity and sensitivity in both the original and validation cohorts. According to a later analysis, most CMV-associated TCR beta chains appeared to be HLA-restricted, and the HLA associations seemed to be driven largely by CMV exposure. When HLA alleles, especially DR and DQ, strongly co-occurred, attributing TCR associations to individual alleles was difficult. Immune exposure information for the cohort was limited to CMV serostatus. According to the authors, the approach could potentially be generalized to other disease states and immunological phenotypes. A total of fewer than 200 TCR beta chains were listed by the study as associated with cytomegalovirus. Most TCR sequences were observed very rarely across donors, whereas some public TCRs were present in many individuals. Roughly uniform sequencing depth across donors was assumed in presence/absence analyses, although this assumption may not hold. A cluster of highly shared sequence variants was judged likely to be a technical artifact of the sequencing pipeline.

Library generation was performed with the immunoSEQ multiplex PCR assay. For the multiplex PCR, a mixture combining 60 forward primers for TCR Vbeta segments and 13 reverse primers for TCR Jbeta segments was used. A multiplex PCR assay on genomic DNA amplified the CDR3 region of rearranged TCR beta genes. The amplified TCR beta libraries were sequenced on the Illumina HiSeq System as 87-base-pair reads. Processing in the source paper ran as follows. Across the roughly 700 repertoires, a later analysis counted 78 million or so unique TCR beta chains, 8.5 million to 12 million of which were shared by at least two donors. Raw reads were error-corrected and collapsed into unique sequences with a nearest-neighbor algorithm that merged closely related sequences to remove PCR and sequencing errors. CDR3 sequences were aligned to IMGT reference sequences to assign V, D and J gene segments. For a sequence to be retained, a match of at least six nucleotides to both a V gene segment and a J gene segment was required. A rearrangement counted as productive if the CDR3 had no stop codons and remained in frame with V and J, and every other rearrangement counted as non-productive. CDR3 was defined according to IMGT convention as the region running from the second conserved V-encoded cysteine to the conserved J-encoded phenylalanine. The earlier analysis of about 560 of the donors excluded any sequence lacking an unambiguous match to a single V gene segment. In an earlier analysis of several hundred of the donors, V segments were called functional above 56.7% productive rearrangements and were called segregating when the between-donor standard deviation exceeded 5%. To diagnose cytomegalovirus status from the catalog of TCR beta chain sequences, a statistical classification framework was built. In a later analysis, TCR nucleotide sequences were compared against IMGT/GENE-DB human TR gene sequences so that V and J genes could be assigned. Using the TCRdist pipeline, a later analysis assigned CDR3 sequences along with most-parsimonious VDJ recombination scenarios. In a later analysis, each TCR beta chain was defined by its CDR3 amino acid sequence together with its V-gene family, and reads lacking a unique V-gene family were excluded. As a way to deal with suspected cross-contamination and a sequencing artifact, a later analysis dropped 450 to 600 nucleotide sequences that were highly shared and had low generation probability. For each public chain, a later analysis derived a clonal expansion index from normalized ranks of inferred template counts within each repertoire. In a later analysis, generation probabilities were computed using a VDJ recombination model fitted to out-of-frame rearrangements, and the results were checked against IGoR. In a later analysis, hypergeometric tests were used to score TCR-TCR, TCR-HLA and TCR-CMV co-occurrence, with a repertoire-size bias correction applied to TCR pairs. To estimate false discovery rates, a later analysis permuted the HLA or CMV assignments 20 times. A later analysis grouped co-occurring TCRs with DBSCAN, adding TCRdist sequence similarity when clustering within HLA-allele-positive subsets. For co-occurrence clustering, repertoires with fewer than 30,000 or more than 120,000 public chains were excluded, along with several repertoires with anomalous nucleotide sharing. TCRdb holds this immuneACCESS table with in-frame rearrangements only. Some clones are missing; in checked studies, unresolved V genes explain under half, and the rest has no known cause. V and J calls plus clone size are reproduced from that table; the DNA served to infer D and trimming. For this sample the table gives fewer than 200,000 clones, of which more than 65% were detected only once. Of the sample, more than 3% is held by the ten largest clones.

Sequenced sample: PBMCs. The V and J segments used are TRBV10-2 and TRBJ2-7; the D gene is possibly TRBD1, with 6 bases matching. This clonotype was sampled from a man aged 40-49 years in good health and CMV-seropositive. The base sequence is TGCGCCAGTGGGCGGATGGGGGCAGAGAGGGAGCAGTACTTC. Translation gives CASGRMGAEREQYF.